The clone carrying this TCR beta chain was detected only once. The sample is drawn from a study of blood T cell repertoires in COVID-19. Libraries were prepared by immunoSEQ multiplex PCR; TCRdb keeps only in-frame clonotypes and omits some of them. This table holds approximately 250,000 clones, 86% found once. The source of this sequence is a woman in her seventies with COVID-19, enrolled during active disease. Sequencing input: peripheral blood.

CDR3 residues: CASKRGGDEDEQYF. Written as DNA, the CDR3 is TGCGCCAGCAAGCGGGGGGGCGATGAGGACGAGCAGTACTTC. The V gene is TRBV5-1, the J gene TRBJ2-7; TRBD2 aligns across 10 bases. Germline V lookup: CDR1 SGHRS, CDR2 YFSETQ. The length of the CDR3 is 14 residues. Trimming at V came to 6 bases and at J to 5 bases, leaving 8 bases not matched to a gene.